This TCR beta chain appears in the sequencing data of a study of T cells in Graves' hyperthyroidism and ophthalmopathy. This clonotype has more than one count but fewer than ten. Its antigen remains unidentified. Germline V CDR1 and CDR2: DFQATT, SNEGSKA (reference sequence). The CDR3 has 18 residues. V shed 0 bases, J shed 5 bases, and the junction held 13 bases outside the gene matches. Regions amplified from RNA transcripts were the TCR beta CDR3 regions. Carried out on the TCR CDR3, a first-round RT-PCR used the HTBI primer set. TCRdb fed the multiplex PCR reads into MiXCR, producing one record per CDR3 protein. The sample lists 500,000 to 550,000 distinct CDR3 sequences, under 25% occurring once. Study conclusions and caveats: Stable hyperthyroidism was separated from ophthalmopathy by a model based on 13 V-J features.

Exclusion of patients followed from uncontrolled infection, other autoimmune disease, pregnancy or lactation. Each diagnosis drew on symptoms, thyroxine, TRAb, thyroid ultrasound and orbital computed tomography findings. Fresh peripheral blood, approximately 9.6 ml, yielded the PBMCs. The sample consisted of blood. This chain joins TRBV20-1 and TRBJ1-1; TRBD1 aligns across 12 bases. The receptor was derived from a man aged 18 to 29 with Graves' hyperthyroidism. CDR3 DNA sequence: TGCAGTGCTAGAGATATAACGGGACAGGGGGCTTCGGAAACTGAAGCTTTCTTT. Translated, it gives CSARDITGQGASETEAFF.